This T cell receptor beta chain was sequenced for a study of T cells after somatic rescue of genetic block. The V gene's germline CDR1 is LNHDA and CDR2 SQIVND (reference sequence). The CDR3 runs 16 residues. The V gene end was trimmed by 7 bases and the J gene end by 2 bases; junction bases not matched to a gene: 10. Data came from immunoSEQ multiplex PCR; TCRdb stores just in-frame clones and leaves some out. The sample records roughly 67,000 clones, less than 95% being singletons. Material: peripheral blood mononuclear cells (PBMCs). The genes are TRBV19 and TRBJ2-7, with 11 bases aligning to TRBD1. This receptor was identified in a man aged 35 to 55. CDR3 sequence reads: CASMGGQGVPPYEQYF. The CDR3 nucleotides are TGTGCCAGTATGGGGGGACAGGGGGTTCCTCCCTACGAGCAGTACTTC.